The 14 T cell receptor beta chains in this list originate from one sample, sequenced in a study of PD-L1 blockade in urothelial cancer (dated by TCRdb to 2015 to 2018). The library was obtained by the immunoSEQ multiplex PCR assay. TCRdb's version of the immuneACCESS table is confined to in-frame rearrangements and falls short of the full clone set. An unresolved V gene accounts for under half of the shortfall where checked; the remainder is of unknown origin. The sample records roughly 32,000 clones, 75% to 85% of which are singletons. The ten largest clones capture about 31% of the sample. The source material was PBMCs, sampled around atezolizumab (anti-PD-L1) treatment. The receptors come from a man in his 60s with urothelial cancer.

V is TRBV13 and J is TRBJ1-2; 10 bases match TRBD1. This CDR3 has 15 residues. Unmatched junction bases numbered 6, after V lost 4 bases and J lost 4 bases. CDR1 is PRHDT and CDR2 is FYEKMQ in the germline V gene (reference sequence). CDR3 nucleotide sequence: TGTGCCAGCAGCTCTGGGACAGGGGATAGCTATGGCTACACCTTC. This encodes CASSSGTGDSYGYTF.

J is TRBJ1-1 and V is TRBV5-1; D is perhaps TRBD1 (6 bases). Germline values: CDR1 SGHRS, CDR2 YFSETQ. V was shortened by 0 bases and J by 1 base, with 7 bases between the two germline ends. This CDR3 has 14 amino acids. In nucleotides, the CDR3 is TGCGCCAGCAGCTTGGAGGGACAGAACACTGAAGCTTTCTTT. Amino acid sequence: CASSLEGQNTEAFF.

This chain connects TRBV25-1 to TRBJ1-2; D unresolved. The CDR3 sequence is 13 residues long. The ends were cut back, 1 base at V and 3 bases at J, with 6 bases in the middle. The V gene's germline CDR1 is MGHDK and CDR2 SYGVNS. The CDR3 nucleotides are TGTGCCAGCAGTGAATGGTCGGACTATGGCTACACCTTC. This gives the protein CASSEWSDYGYTF.

V and J are TRBV6-1 and TRBJ1-1, with D possibly being TRBD1 (5 bases). The ends were cut back, 4 bases at V and 10 bases at J, with 16 bases in the middle. Looked up from germline, CDR1 is MNHNS and CDR2 is SASEGT. This CDR3 is built from 13 residues. The DNA of the CDR3 is TGTGCCAGCAGTGTGCAGGGAAGTTCTGCAGCTTTCTTT. Amino acids: CASSVQGSSAAFF.

J is TRBJ1-6 and V is TRBV14; 10 nucleotides line up with TRBD1. V was pared by 5 bases and J by 7 bases, with 8 bases of the junction left unmatched. This CDR3 has 16 residues. Germline V gives CDR1 SGHDN, CDR2 FVKESK. CDR3 coding DNA: TGTGCCAGCAGCTTCCGACAGGGGGCTAACAATTCACCCCTCCACTTT. Protein sequence: CASSFRQGANNSPLHF.

The chain employs TRBV6-1 and TRBJ2-2; 8 nucleotides align to TRBD2. Germline CDR1 and CDR2: MNHNS and SASEGT. The J segment lost 4 bases and the V segment lost 10 bases, leaving 5 bases of the junction unmatched. The CDR3 is 13 residues long. The chain's CDR3 is CAIPGLVTGELFF. The CDR3 nucleotides are TGTGCCATTCCGGGACTAGTCACCGGGGAGCTGTTTTTT.

This clone was found a few times. The J gene is TRBJ1-4, the V gene TRBV6-6; the match to TRBD1 covers 10 bases. The CDR3 extends over 15 amino acids. V shed 2 bases, J shed 8 bases, and the junction held 5 bases outside the gene matches. The germline gives CDR1 MNHNY, CDR2 SVGAGI (reference sequence). The CDR3 region has the DNA TGTGCCAGCAGTTACACGGACAGGGGGGGAGAAAAACTGTTTTTT. The encoded protein is CASSYTDRGGEKLFF.

The V gene is TRBV5-4, the J gene TRBJ1-3, with 7 bases that match TRBD1. V shed 7 bases, J shed 0 bases, and the junction held 4 bases outside the gene matches. The CDR3 runs to 14 residues. The germline V gene encodes CDR1 SGHNT and CDR2 YYREEE (reference sequence). CDR3 sequence reads: CASPGTDSGNTIYF. CDR3 bases: TGTGCCAGCCCCGGGACAGACTCTGGAAACACCATATATTTT.

This sequence joins TRBV29-1 and TRBJ1-3; possibly TRBD1 for D (6 bases). Germline V lookup: CDR1 SQVTM, CDR2 ANQGSEA. This CDR3 has 14 residues. V was trimmed by 4 bases and J by 4 bases, leaving 14 bases between them. Here the CDR3 DNA reads TGCAGCGTTGTTGTAACAGGGACCGGAAACACCATATATTTT. It translates to CSVVVTGTGNTIYF.

V and J are TRBV10-1 and TRBJ1-2; D ambiguous. Germline V lookup: CDR1 WNHNN, CDR2 SYGVQD (reference sequence). V lost 0 bases, J lost 5 bases, and 7 bases lay in between. This CDR3 comprises 13 residues. The CDR3 spells CASSESSGYGYTF. Written as DNA, the CDR3 is TGCGCCAGCAGTGAGTCGTCGGGTTATGGCTACACCTTC.

The chain uses TRBV5-5 and TRBJ1-4; 9 nucleotides match TRBD1. The CDR3 totals 14 residues. Per the germline V gene, CDR1 is SGHKS and CDR2 is YYEKEE (reference sequence). The ends lost 4 bases at V and 8 bases at J; junction bases unmatched: 6. The CDR3 sequence is CASSSTGGGEKLFF. CDR3 DNA: TGTGCCAGCAGCAGCACAGGGGGCGGCGAAAAACTGTTTTTT. The variable domain in full, completed from reference TRBV5-5 and TRBJ1-4, reads DAGVTQSPTHLIKTRGQQVTLRCSPISGHKSVSWYQQVLGQGPQFIFQYYEKEERGRGNFPDRFSARQFPNYSSELNVNALLLGDSALYLCASSSTGGGEKLFFGSGTQLSVL.

This clone was detected only once. The chain recombines TRBV19 with TRBJ1-2; perhaps TRBD1 as D (5 bases). The germline gives CDR1 LNHDA, CDR2 SQIVND (reference sequence). V gave up 5 bases and J gave up 5 bases, with 12 bases separating them. The CDR3 consists of 13 residues. The CDR3 loop reads CASSFQGWYGYTF. Written as DNA, the CDR3 is TGTGCCAGTAGTTTCCAGGGATGGTATGGCTACACCTTC.

The chain has TRBV7-9 and TRBJ2-7; D gene ambiguous. The V end lost 1 base, the J end lost 6 bases, and 4 bases lay between the germline ends. From germline, CDR1 is SEHNR and CDR2 FQNEAQ (reference sequence). This CDR3 spans 11 amino acids. The CDR3 protein is CASSLGLEQYF. The CDR3 bases are TGTGCCAGCAGCTTAGGGCTCGAGCAGTACTTC.

This clone was detected only once. V and J are TRBV7-2 and TRBJ1-1; D is possibly TRBD1 (6 bases). Deletions cut 4 bases from V and 5 bases from J, with 14 bases between. The CDR3 length is 14 residues. Per the germline V gene, CDR1 is SGHTA and CDR2 is FQGNSA. This CDR3 is CASSSIGGRTEAFF. The CDR3 nucleotides read TGTGCCAGCAGCTCGATCGGGGGGCGAACTGAAGCTTTCTTT.